Reported below is one T cell receptor beta chain. The antigen is not known. The germline V gene has CDR1 MNHEY and CDR2 SMNVEV (reference sequence). V lost 1 base and J lost 3, with 10 bases in between. This CDR3 region has 15 residues. This entry belongs to a study of CD8+ T cells in alopecia areata. Study overall: Tofacitinib administration to treated patients was oral, at 5 to 10 mg twice daily.

Study-wide findings and caveats: The study found higher clonality in lesional than normal scalp, especially in alopecia totalis/universalis.

Following extraction, RNA underwent reverse transcription to cDNA, which served as the sequencing template. The repertoire was sequenced with immunoSEQ multiplex PCR; TCRdb's copy has only in-frame clones and lacks some. The sample has tens of thousands of clones, about 96% seen once. The J gene is TRBJ2-1, the V gene TRBV27; a possible D gene is TRBD2 (5 bases). The receptor was isolated from a human donor with alopecia areata. Sample: CD8+ T cells sorted from blood, taken at week 0. CDR3 protein: CASSLYSGSYNEQFF. In nucleotides, the CDR3 is TGTGCCAGCAGTTTATATTCGGGGAGCTACAATGAGCAGTTCTTC.